The 3 T cell receptor beta chains given below trace back to one sample, sequenced in a study of blood T cell repertoires in COVID-19 (dated by TCRdb to between 2020 and 2021). Library preparation used the immunoSEQ multiplex PCR assay. Entries here come from immuneACCESS through TCRdb and include only in-frame sequences with V and J called. Some clones fail to appear in such tables; in the studies checked, an unresolved V gene covers under half of the shortfall, and the cause of the remainder is unknown. The sample has approximately 440,000 clones on record, around 90% of them singletons. Jointly, the top ten make up 0.65% to 0.9% of the sample. What was sequenced was PBMCs or T cells enriched from blood (not recorded which). The receptor source for this set is a woman under 30 who had recovered from COVID-19.

This sequence joins TRBV18 and TRBJ2-3, with a possible D match to TRBD2 (6 bases). V dropped 0 bases and J dropped 2 bases, with 21 bases sitting between them. The germline CDR1 and CDR2 sequences are KGHSH and LQKENI. The CDR3 is 19 amino acids. The CDR3: CASSPPLLTASVDTDTQYF. CDR3 bases: TGTGCCAGCTCACCACCGCTCTTAACGGCTAGCGTAGACACAGATACGCAGTATTTT.

The V call is TRBV10-2, the J call TRBJ2-3, with 7 positions matching TRBD1. The V segment lost 5 bases and the J segment 1 base; nucleotides outside the gene matches: 6. CDR3 length: 15 residues. Germline-derived CDR1 and CDR2 are WSHSY and SAAADI. The CDR3 nucleotides read TGCGCCAGCAGTTTCAGACAGGGCGGCACAGATACGCAGTATTTT. This codes for CASSFRQGGTDTQYF.

This clone has ten or more counts. Mismatch with germline at one junction end may stem from a read error. V is TRBV7-2 and J is TRBJ1-5, with D possibly TRBD1 on 5 matching bases. The CDR3 extends over 11 amino acids. The germline V gene has CDR1 SGHTA and CDR2 FQGNSA. Written as DNA, the CDR3 is TGTGCCAGCAGCTTAGGACAGCTCCAGCATTTT. Amino acid sequence: CASSLGQLQHF.